These T cell receptor beta chains were read from a single sample in a study of cytomegalovirus exposure and HLA in healthy donors. Sequencing was performed with immunoSEQ multiplex PCR; in TCRdb, only in-frame clones are kept and a portion is missing. This listing includes 56,000 or so clones. Sequencing was performed on PBMCs. The receptors come from a female donor in good health and CMV-seronegative. CDR3s include the opening cysteine and the closing phenylalanine or tryptophan. A D gene is named only where the DNA matches it firmly.

TRBJ1-1 | TRBD1 | TRBV4-2 | CASSQAVTGGANTEAFF | TGTGCCAGCAGCCAAGCTGTAACAGGGGGGGCGAACACTGAAGCTTTCTTT
TRBJ1-5 | TRBD1 | TRBV27 | CASSITRQGGQPQHF | TGTGCCAGCAGTATAACCAGACAGGGCGGTCAGCCCCAGCATTTT
TRBJ2-7 | TRBD1 | TRBV25-1 | CASSETTGVYEQYF | TGTGCCAGCAGTGAAACTACAGGGGTCTACGAGCAGTACTTC
TRBJ2-1 | TRBD2 | TRBV4-1 | CASSQVPGREFF | TGCGCCAGCAGCCAAGTACCCGGGAGGGAGTTCTTC
TRBJ1-2 | . | TRBV15 | CATSRASGEDGYTF | TGTGCCACCAGCAGGGCCAGCGGGGAGGATGGCTACACCTTC
TRBJ2-5 | TRBD2 | TRBV6-5 | CASSYGTIGKETQYF | TGTGCCAGCAGTTACGGGACTATCGGGAAAGAGACCCAGTACTTC
TRBJ1-6 | . | TRBV30 | CAWSVRGGNSPLHF | TGTGCCTGGAGTGTAAGGGGAGGTAATTCACCCCTCCACTTT
TRBJ1-2 | . | TRBV7-2 | CASSLNRWASYGYTF | TGTGCCAGCAGCTTAAACAGGTGGGCATCATATGGCTACACCTTC
TRBJ1-1 | . | TRBV30 | CAWSVIGEAFF | TGTGCCTGGAGTGTTATCGGTGAAGCTTTCTTT
TRBJ2-7 | TRBD1 | TRBV7-9 | CASSYTGVLSYEQYF | TGTGCCAGCAGCTATACAGGGGTACTATCCTACGAGCAGTACTTC
TRBJ2-1 | TRBD2 | TRBV9 | CASSTGTSVYNEQFF | TGTGCCAGCAGTACCGGGACTAGCGTTTACAATGAGCAGTTCTTC
TRBJ2-5 | TRBD2 | TRBV30 | CAWRTGLAGVETQYF | TGTGCCTGGAGGACAGGACTAGCGGGGGTAGAGACCCAGTACTTC
TRBJ2-5 | . | TRBV30 | CAGFQPPGAVETQYF | TGTGCCGGGTTCCAGCCCCCGGGAGCGGTGGAGACCCAGTACTTC
TRBJ2-7 | TRBD2 | TRBV6-1 | CASSDRLAGAYEQYF | TGTGCCAGCAGTGATAGGCTAGCGGGGGCCTACGAGCAGTACTTC
TRBJ2-7 | . | TRBV6-6 | CASSYEVYEQYF | TGTGCCAGCAGTTACGAGGTCTACGAGCAGTACTTC
TRBJ2-7 | . | TRBV15 | CATSPMAGEQYF | TGTGCCACCAGCCCCATGGCGGGCGAGCAGTACTTC
TRBJ2-2 | . | TRBV14 | CASTQKDWRENTGELFF | TGTGCCAGCACCCAAAAAGACTGGCGGGAGAACACCGGGGAGCTGTTTTTT
TRBJ1-2 | . | TRBV5-4 | CASSLRPIISRDYGYTF | TGTGCCAGCAGCTTGCGGCCAATTATTAGCAGAGACTATGGCTACACCTTC
TRBJ2-7 | TRBD2 | TRBV13 | CASSLSGGRDSYEQYF | TGTGCCAGCAGCTTATCTGGTGGGAGGGACTCCTACGAGCAGTACTTC
TRBJ1-1 | . | TRBV6-5 | CASSYGPNTEAFF | TGTGCCAGCAGTTACGGGCCGAACACTGAAGCTTTCTTT
TRBJ2-3 | TRBD1 | TRBV5-1 | CASSTEQGSHTDTQYF | TGCGCCAGCAGCACGGAACAGGGGTCCCACACAGATACGCAGTATTTT
TRBJ1-1 | TRBD1 | TRBV30 | CAWKLLQGRNTEAFF | TGTGCCTGGAAACTCTTACAGGGGCGGAACACTGAAGCTTTCTTT
TRBJ2-3 | . | TRBV14 | CASSPPGLLSTDTQYF | TGTGCCAGCAGCCCACCGGGACTCCTAAGCACAGATACGCAGTATTTT
TRBJ2-7 | TRBD2 | TRBV25-1 | CASKTSADEQYF | TGTGCCAGCAAGACTAGCGCTGACGAGCAGTACTTC
TRBJ2-7 | . | TRBV6-5 | CASSSRQRSTQYEQYF | TGTGCCAGCAGTTCCCGGCAGCGATCCACCCAATACGAGCAGTACTTC
TRBJ2-5 | TRBD1 | TRBV7-8 | CASSLDRAQETQYF | TGTGCCAGCAGCTTGGACAGGGCCCAAGAGACCCAGTACTTC
TRBJ1-3 | . | TRBV30 | CAWSAGVGNTIYF | TGTGCCTGGAGTGCAGGGGTAGGGAACACCATATATTTT
TRBJ1-2 | . | TRBV6-1 | CASGPSGNGYTF | TGTGCCAGCGGCCCATCAGGCAATGGCTACACCTTC
TRBJ2-1 | TRBD2 | TRBV4-2 | CASSQDPSGGANEQFF | TGTGCCAGCAGCCAAGATCCCAGCGGGGGGGCCAATGAGCAGTTCTTC
TRBJ2-1 | TRBD2 | TRBV5-6 | CASSFPSGGNEQFF | TGTGCCAGCAGCTTCCCTAGCGGGGGTAATGAGCAGTTCTTC
TRBJ1-1 | TRBD1 | TRBV2 | CASSLTGYTEAFF | TGTGCCAGCAGTCTGACAGGGTACACTGAAGCTTTCTTT
TRBJ2-7 | . | TRBV7-9 | CASSFSHEQYF | TGTGCCAGCAGCTTCTCCCACGAGCAGTACTTC
TRBJ2-5 | TRBD1 | TRBV7-7 | CASSSDRGQETQYF | TGTGCTAGCAGCTCGGACAGGGGCCAAGAGACCCAGTACTTC
TRBJ1-5 | TRBD1 | TRBV6-1 | CASSEGTGQRSNQPQHF | TGTGCCAGCAGTGAAGGGACAGGCCAACGGAGCAATCAGCCCCAGCATTTT
TRBJ1-1 | . | TRBV18 | CASSPSPLEAFF | TGTGCCAGCTCACCGTCGCCCCTCGAGGCTTTCTTT
TRBJ1-1 | TRBD1 | TRBV7-3 | CASSLNPGQGTEAFF | TGTGCCAGCAGCTTAAATCCCGGACAGGGCACTGAAGCTTTCTTT
TRBJ1-1 | TRBD1 | TRBV18 | CASSPQGAGGNTEAFF | TGTGCCAGCTCACCACAGGGGGCTGGAGGGAACACTGAAGCTTTCTTT
TRBJ2-1 | . | TRBV7-9 | CASSLVNGAENEQFF | TGTGCCAGCAGCTTAGTTAATGGGGCAGAGAATGAGCAGTTCTTC
TRBJ2-3 | TRBD2 | TRBV30 | CAWSPWTSGRPGTDTQYF | TGTGCCTGGAGTCCATGGACTAGCGGGAGGCCCGGCACAGATACGCAGTATTTT
TRBJ2-7 | . | TRBV6-5 | CASSYSASGLGEQYF | TGTGCCAGCAGTTACTCGGCGAGCGGGTTGGGCGAGCAGTACTTC
TRBJ1-5 | TRBD1 | TRBV6-5 | CASSYRTGVQPQHF | TGTGCCAGCAGTTACAGGACAGGGGTTCAGCCCCAGCATTTT
TRBJ1-2 | TRBD1 | TRBV4-3 | CASSRGTGTRGYTF | TGCGCCAGCAGCCGGGGGACAGGGACTAGAGGCTACACCTTC
TRBJ2-5 | TRBD1 | TRBV5-6 | CASTILGQGQETQYF | TGTGCCAGCACCATACTGGGACAGGGCCAAGAGACCCAGTACTTC
TRBJ2-7 | . | TRBV15 | CATSLGRLFYEQYF | TGTGCCACCAGTCTAGGGAGGCTTTTCTACGAGCAGTACTTC
TRBJ2-1 | TRBD2 | TRBV7-9 | CASSLSAPGGPGEQFF | TGTGCCAGCAGCTTATCGGCCCCGGGGGGGCCTGGTGAGCAGTTCTTC